This TCR beta chain emerged from a study of neurological immune-mediated disorders. Germline trimming cut 1 base from V and 5 bases from J; bases unmatched to any gene: 3. The CDR3 length is 15 residues. Germline V gives CDR1 DFQATT, CDR2 SNEGSKA (reference sequence). Many counts were recorded for this clonotype. PBMCs stored at -80 C, numbering 2 million, were the origin of the unsorted libraries. TCRdb processed the 5' RACE reads anew with MiXCR; each CDR3 protein has one entry. This repertoire shows approximately 20,000 distinct CDR3 sequences, around 14% found once; its top ten account for 15%. The sample taken for sequencing was PBMCs. This clonotype originated in a female donor with HTLV-1-associated myelopathy (HAM/TSP). The V call is TRBV20-1, the J call TRBJ2-2; TRBD1 agrees at 11 bases. The CDR3 protein is CSARAGTGGTGELFF. The CDR3 bases are TGCAGTGCTAGAGCCGGGACAGGGGGTACCGGGGAGCTGTTTTTT.